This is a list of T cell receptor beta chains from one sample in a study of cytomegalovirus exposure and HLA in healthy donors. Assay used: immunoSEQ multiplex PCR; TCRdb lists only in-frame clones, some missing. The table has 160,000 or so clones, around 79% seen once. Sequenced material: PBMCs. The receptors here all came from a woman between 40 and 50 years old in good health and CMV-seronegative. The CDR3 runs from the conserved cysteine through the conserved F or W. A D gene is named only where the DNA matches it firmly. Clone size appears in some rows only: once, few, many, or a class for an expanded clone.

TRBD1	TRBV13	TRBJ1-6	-	TGTGCCAGCAGCACCGGGACAGGGAGTTCACCCCTCCACTTT	CASSTGTGSSPLHF
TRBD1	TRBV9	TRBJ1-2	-	TGTGCCAGCAGCGCGCACAGGGGTTTTAATGGCTACACCTTC	CASSAHRGFNGYTF
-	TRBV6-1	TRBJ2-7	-	TGTGCCAGCCTTGCCGCGAACTACGAGCAGTACTTC	CASLAANYEQYF
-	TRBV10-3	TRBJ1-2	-	TGTGCCATCAGTGACCTCTATGGCTACACCTTC	CAISDLYGYTF
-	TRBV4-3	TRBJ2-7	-	TGCGCCAGCAGCCAAGGGACAGCTGCATCCCAGCAGTACTTC	CASSQGTAASQQYF
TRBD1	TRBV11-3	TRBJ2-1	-	TGTGCCAGCAGCGTAACAGGGGGCGCCCACAATGAGCAGTTCTTC	CASSVTGGAHNEQFF
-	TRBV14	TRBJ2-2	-	TGTGCCAGCAGCCAAGCAGGGGCGACCACCGGGGAGCTGTTTTTT	CASSQAGATTGELFF
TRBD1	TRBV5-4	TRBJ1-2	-	TGTGCCAGCAGCTCTGTTCCCGGGACAGGGGATGGCTACACCTTC	CASSSVPGTGDGYTF
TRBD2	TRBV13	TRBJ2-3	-	TGTGCCAGCAGTCCGGGACTAGCGGGATCAGATACGCAGTATTTT	CASSPGLAGSDTQYF
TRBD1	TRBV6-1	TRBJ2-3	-	TGTGCCAGCAGTTTCGTGGGACAGTCCACAGATACGCAGTATTTT	CASSFVGQSTDTQYF
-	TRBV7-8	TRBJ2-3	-	TGTGCCAGCAGCAACCCCGGGGTAAAGAATACGCAGTATTTT	CASSNPGVKNTQYF
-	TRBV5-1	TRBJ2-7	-	TGCGCCAGCAGCTTGTTCGGCAGGGTGGCCTACGAGCAGTACTTC	CASSLFGRVAYEQYF
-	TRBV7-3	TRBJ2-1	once	TGTGCCAGCAGCTTAACCGGTCTCCCTCCCCGGTCTGAGCAGTTCTTC	CASSLTGLPPRSEQFF
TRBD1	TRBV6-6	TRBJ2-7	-	TGTGCCAGCTCCGCCGGGACAGGGGTCCACGAGCAGTACTTC	CASSAGTGVHEQYF
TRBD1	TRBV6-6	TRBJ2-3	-	TGTGCCAGCGTGGACAGGCACACAGATACGCAGTATTTT	CASVDRHTDTQYF
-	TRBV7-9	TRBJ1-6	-	TGTGCCACCCACGGTCCGACAGTCATTAATTCACCCCTCCACTTT	CATHGPTVINSPLHF
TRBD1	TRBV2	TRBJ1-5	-	TGTGCCAGCAGCCTTCATAGTCCGGGACAGGTCCATACTAATCAGCCCCAGCATTTT	CASSLHSPGQVHTNQPQHF
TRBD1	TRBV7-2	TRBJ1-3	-	TGTGCCAGCAGCTCTTCGGGACAGGGGGAATTTCTCGGAAACACCATATATTTT	CASSSSGQGEFLGNTIYF
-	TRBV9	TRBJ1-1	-	TGTGCCAGCAGCTTGTCAGGGAGGCTGAACACTGAAGCTTTCTTT	CASSLSGRLNTEAFF
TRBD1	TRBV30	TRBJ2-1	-	TGTGCCTGGAGTGTCAGGGACAGGGATGGGAATGAGCAGTTCTTC	CAWSVRDRDGNEQFF
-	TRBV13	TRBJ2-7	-	TGTGCCAGCAGCTCGACAGTGAGCACCTACGAGCAGTACTTC	CASSSTVSTYEQYF
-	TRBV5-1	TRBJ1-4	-	TGCGCCAGCAGCTTGCCGGGGGTTCGGGAAAAACTGTTTTTT	CASSLPGVREKLFF
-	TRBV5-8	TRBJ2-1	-	TGTGCCAGCAGCTTGGTGTCAGGGATCACCTACAATGAGCAGTTCTTC	CASSLVSGITYNEQFF
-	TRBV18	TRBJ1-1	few	TGTGCCAGCTCACCACGCGTAGGGGTCGGGGGAGACACTGAAGCTTTCTTT	CASSPRVGVGGDTEAFF
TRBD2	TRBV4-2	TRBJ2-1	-	TGTGCCAGCAGCCAAGATCGTCTAGCGGGGAATGAGCAGTTCTTC	CASSQDRLAGNEQFF
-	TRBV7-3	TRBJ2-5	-	TGTGCCAGCAGCCAAGCCCCGGGGAAAGGGGAGACCCAGTACTTC	CASSQAPGKGETQYF
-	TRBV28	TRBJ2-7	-	TGTGCCAGCAGTTTTAGCGGACCGGACTACGAGCAGTACTTC	CASSFSGPDYEQYF
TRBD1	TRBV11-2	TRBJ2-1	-	TGTGCCAGCATCGCCGGGACAGGGCAATACAATGAGCAGTTCTTC	CASIAGTGQYNEQFF
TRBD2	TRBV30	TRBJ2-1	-	TGTGCCTGGAGGCTAGCGGGATACAATGAGCAGTTCTTC	CAWRLAGYNEQFF
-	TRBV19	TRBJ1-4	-	TGTGCCAGTACGGGGGGCACAACTAATGAAAAACTGTTTTTT	CASTGGTTNEKLFF
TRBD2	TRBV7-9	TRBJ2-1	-	TGTGCCAGCAGCTTACCCGCAGCGGGGGCCAGAAGGGGGAATGAGCAGTTCTTC	CASSLPAAGARRGNEQFF
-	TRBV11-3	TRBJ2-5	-	TGTGCCAGCAGCTCCCAAGGGGGGGGATCAGAGACCCAGTACTTC	CASSSQGGGSETQYF
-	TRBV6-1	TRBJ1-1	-	TGTGCCAGCAGTGAGTGGGACAAGAGCATGAACACTGAAGCTTTCTTT	CASSEWDKSMNTEAFF
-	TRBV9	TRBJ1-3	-	TGTGCCAGCAGCGACTGGACAGTTGGAAACACCATATATTTT	CASSDWTVGNTIYF
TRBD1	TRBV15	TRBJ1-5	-	TGTGCCACCAGCGGACAGGGGTCAGGGCAGCCCCAGCATTTT	CATSGQGSGQPQHF
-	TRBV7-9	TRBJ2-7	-	TGTGCCAGCAGCTTAGCGGGAGGACTCCAGGACTTC	CASSLAGGLQDF
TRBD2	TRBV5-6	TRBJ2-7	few	TGTGCCAGCAGGCCGCTAGCGGGAGGGCCGGACGAGCAGTACTTC	CASRPLAGGPDEQYF
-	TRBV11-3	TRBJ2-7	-	TGTGCCAGCAGCTTAGAAAGGGGGGGTTCCTACGAGCAGTACTTC	CASSLERGGSYEQYF
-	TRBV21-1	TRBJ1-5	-	TGTGCCAGCAGCAAAAGGGGCAGCCCTAGCAATCAGCCCCAGCATTTT	CASSKRGSPSNQPQHF
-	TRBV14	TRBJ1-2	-	TGTGCCAGCAGCCAAGTAGGAGGGGATGGCTACACCTTC	CASSQVGGDGYTF
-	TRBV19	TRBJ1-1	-	TGTGCCAGTAGACCGCAACAGGGTAGAGCTTTCTTT	CASRPQQGRAFF
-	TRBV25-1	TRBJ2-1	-	TGTGCCAGCAGTGAGCCCGGGGACTACAATGAGCAGTTCTTC	CASSEPGDYNEQFF
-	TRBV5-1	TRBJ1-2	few	TGCGCCAGCAGCTTGGCGGACAGTTCCTATGGCTACACCTTC	CASSLADSSYGYTF
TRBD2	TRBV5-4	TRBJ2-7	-	TGTGCCAGCAGCCCCCCCCCTAGCGGGAGGGGGTACGAGCAGTACTTC	CASSPPPSGRGYEQYF
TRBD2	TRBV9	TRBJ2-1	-	TGTGCCAGCAGCGTAGTGTCCAGCGGGGGGAATGAGCAGTTCTTC	CASSVVSSGGNEQFF
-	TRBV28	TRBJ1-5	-	TGTGCCAGCAGTTTGACCGGGGGACGGACCAATCAGCCCCAGCATTTT	CASSLTGGRTNQPQHF